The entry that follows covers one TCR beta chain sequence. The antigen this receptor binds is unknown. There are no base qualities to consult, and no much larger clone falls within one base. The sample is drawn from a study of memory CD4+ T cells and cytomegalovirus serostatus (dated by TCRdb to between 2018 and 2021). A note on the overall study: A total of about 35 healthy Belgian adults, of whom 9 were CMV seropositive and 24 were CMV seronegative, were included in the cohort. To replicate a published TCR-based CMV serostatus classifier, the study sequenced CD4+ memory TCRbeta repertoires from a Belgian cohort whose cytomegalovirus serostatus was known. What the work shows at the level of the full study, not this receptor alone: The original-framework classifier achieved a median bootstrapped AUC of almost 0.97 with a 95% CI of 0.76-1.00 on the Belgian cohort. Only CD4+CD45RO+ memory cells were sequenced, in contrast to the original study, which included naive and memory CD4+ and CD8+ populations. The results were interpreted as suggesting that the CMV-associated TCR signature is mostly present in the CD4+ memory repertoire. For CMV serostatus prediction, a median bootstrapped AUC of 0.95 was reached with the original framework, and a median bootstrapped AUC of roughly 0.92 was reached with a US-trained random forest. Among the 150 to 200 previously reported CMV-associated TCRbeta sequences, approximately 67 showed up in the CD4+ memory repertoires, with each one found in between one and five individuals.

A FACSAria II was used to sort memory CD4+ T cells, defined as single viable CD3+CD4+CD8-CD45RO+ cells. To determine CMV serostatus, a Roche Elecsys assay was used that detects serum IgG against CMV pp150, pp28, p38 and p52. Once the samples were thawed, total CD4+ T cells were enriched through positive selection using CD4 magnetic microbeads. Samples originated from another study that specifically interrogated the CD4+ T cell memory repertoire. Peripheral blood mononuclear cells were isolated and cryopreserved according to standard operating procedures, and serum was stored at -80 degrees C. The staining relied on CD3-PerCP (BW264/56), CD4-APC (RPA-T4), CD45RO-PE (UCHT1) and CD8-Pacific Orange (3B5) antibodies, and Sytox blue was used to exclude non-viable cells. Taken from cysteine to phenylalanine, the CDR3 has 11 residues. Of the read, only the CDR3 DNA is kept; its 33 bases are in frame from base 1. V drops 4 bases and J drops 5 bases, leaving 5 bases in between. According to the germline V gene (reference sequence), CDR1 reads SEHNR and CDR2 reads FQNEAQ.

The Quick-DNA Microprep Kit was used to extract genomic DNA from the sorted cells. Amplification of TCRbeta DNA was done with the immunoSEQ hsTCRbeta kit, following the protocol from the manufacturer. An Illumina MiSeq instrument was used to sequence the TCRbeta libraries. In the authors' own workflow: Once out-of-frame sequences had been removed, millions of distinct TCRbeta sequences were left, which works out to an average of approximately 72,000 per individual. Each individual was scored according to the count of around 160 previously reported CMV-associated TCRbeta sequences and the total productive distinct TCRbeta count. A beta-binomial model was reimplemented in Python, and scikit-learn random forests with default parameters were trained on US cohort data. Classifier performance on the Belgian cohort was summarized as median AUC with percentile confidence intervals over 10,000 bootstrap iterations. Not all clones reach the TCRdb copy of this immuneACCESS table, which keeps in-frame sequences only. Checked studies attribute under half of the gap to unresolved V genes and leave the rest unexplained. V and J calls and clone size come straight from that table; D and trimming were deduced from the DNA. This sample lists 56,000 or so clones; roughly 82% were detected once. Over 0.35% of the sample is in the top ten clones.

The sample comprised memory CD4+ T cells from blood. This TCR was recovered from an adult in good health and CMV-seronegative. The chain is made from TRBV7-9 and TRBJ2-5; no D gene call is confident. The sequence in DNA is TGTGCCAGCAGCTCCATGGAGACCCAGTACTTC. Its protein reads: CASSSMETQYF.